The TCR beta chain described here comes from a study of blood T cell repertoires in COVID-19. Study details: Some COVID-19 samples were acute and others convalescent; all came from the United States, Italy and Spain. Sources were T cells, B-cell-depleted T cells, or PBMCs; the material itself was cDNA or gDNA.

A note on this clone: Different DNA sequences within this sample yield the same CDR3.

V was trimmed by 0 bases and J by 6 bases, leaving 9 bases between them. Per the germline V gene, CDR1 is SGDLS and CDR2 is YYNGEE. The CDR3 is made up of 13 amino acids. In the source study's methods: The authors estimated nucleated cell counts from reference gene primer amplification. Only in-frame clones appear in the TCRdb table, and some are missing; sequencing was by immunoSEQ multiplex PCR. That table supplies the V and J calls and clone size; D and trimming were determined from the DNA. The table includes roughly 150,000 clones, 80% detected once. The receptor comes from a man aged 60-69 years with acute or convalescent COVID-19. The specimen sequenced was peripheral blood. This chain joins TRBV9 and TRBJ1-2; D perhaps matches TRBD1 (6 bases). Here the CDR3 DNA reads TGTGCCAGCAGCGTAGGGGCAGGGGATGGCTACACCTTC. Protein product: CASSVGAGDGYTF.